Described below is a single T cell receptor (beta chain) sequence and its context. The CDR3 loop spans 14 amino acids. Germline V gene lookup returns CDR1 KGHSH and CDR2 LQKENI. Trimming took 4 bases from V and 3 from J, leaving 11 bases between them. Per the study methods: Cell counts per sample came from amplifying reference gene primers. Here immunoSEQ multiplex PCR was the method, and the copy in TCRdb shows in-frame clones only, minus some. The DNA was the basis for D and trimming; V, J and clone size are from that table. The repertoire holds more than 300,000 clones, around 91% seen once, with more than 3% in the top ten. The data stem from a study of blood T cell repertoires in COVID-19. Across the study: Material from acute and convalescent COVID-19 was sourced from the United States, Italy and Spain. PBMCs, B-cell-depleted T cells, or T cells were the source of the cDNA or gDNA that made up the material.

The gene calls are TRBV18 and TRBJ2-3, with D maybe TRBD1 (6 bases). The TCR originated in a woman in her late teens or twenties who had recovered from COVID-19. The sample taken for sequencing was peripheral blood. CDR3 sequence: CASSQAGATDTQYF. The CDR3 region has the DNA TGTGCCAGCTCACAGGCAGGGGCTACAGATACGCAGTATTTT.